This TCR beta chain was captured by sequencing in a study of long-term antiretroviral therapy in people with HIV. Germline CDR1 SGHNT, CDR2 YYREEE (reference sequence). V was clipped by 2 bases and J by 10 bases; unmatched bases: 14. The CDR3 runs 16 residues. Study-wide points: Controls exceeded HIV repertoires in CDR3 length range. Viral resistance, ART adherence and therapy changes all lacked available data.

The immunoSEQ assay was v3.0, run at survey level. The protocol was immunoSEQ multiplex PCR, while the TCRdb copy is restricted to in-frame clones and leaves out a portion. The repertoire holds 25,000 to 30,000 clones, with 65% to 85% as singletons. As for this clone: What it recognizes is unknown.

The V gene is TRBV5-4, the J gene TRBJ1-5; 8 positions match TRBD1. The receptor's source is a man aged 25 to 45 with HIV. Here the sequenced sample was unsorted PBMCs, taken 2.1 years after starting antiretroviral therapy. In DNA, the CDR3 is TGTGCCAGCAGCTTCGGACAGGGAGGTGTACTCGGACCCCAGCATTTT. This codes for CASSFGQGGVLGPQHF.